The rows below give T cell receptor beta chains drawn from one sample of a study of shared clonotypes between healthy human individuals. Using immunoSEQ multiplex PCR, the repertoire was profiled, and TCRdb retains in-frame clones only, with some absent. This table has some 380,000 clones, roughly 96% appearing once. The sequenced material came from memory CD8+ T cells sorted from blood. Receptor source: a man aged 25 to 40 in good health. Each CDR3 is given with its conserved first and last residue. Fields, in order: D gene, CDR3 length, J gene, V gene, clone size, CDR3 DNA, CDR3 protein. The D gene is left open where the match is weak. Some rows mark clone size as missing; the rest say once, few, many or name a class of expanded clone.

d_call: TRBD2
cdr3_length: 16
j_call: TRBJ2-7
v_call: TRBV28
clone_size: once
cdr3_nt: TGTGCCAGCAGTTTACAGGGACTAGCGGGAGTAGGCGAGCAGTACTTC
cdr3_aa: CASSLQGLAGVGEQYF

d_call: -
cdr3_length: 16
j_call: TRBJ1-5
v_call: TRBV19
clone_size: -
cdr3_nt: TGTGCCAGTAGTAGTCCACGGGGGGCCCACAATCAGCCCCAGCATTTT
cdr3_aa: CASSSPRGAHNQPQHF

d_call: -
cdr3_length: 10
j_call: TRBJ1-1
v_call: TRBV29-1
clone_size: -
cdr3_nt: TGCAGCGTTGTCCAAGTGGAGGCTTTCTTT
cdr3_aa: CSVVQVEAFF

d_call: -
cdr3_length: 13
j_call: TRBJ2-3
v_call: TRBV5-1
clone_size: once
cdr3_nt: TGCGCCAGCTGCGGGGTTGGGACAGATACGCAGTATTTT
cdr3_aa: CASCGVGTDTQYF

d_call: TRBD2
cdr3_length: 17
j_call: TRBJ2-1
v_call: TRBV4-2
clone_size: -
cdr3_nt: TGTGCCAGCAGCCAGGAACCTCGGACTAGCGGGGCCAATGAGCAGTTCTTC
cdr3_aa: CASSQEPRTSGANEQFF

d_call: TRBD2
cdr3_length: 15
j_call: TRBJ2-7
v_call: TRBV9
clone_size: few
cdr3_nt: TGTGCCAGCAGCGTAGGGACTAGCGGCTCCTACGAGCAGTACTTC
cdr3_aa: CASSVGTSGSYEQYF

d_call: -
cdr3_length: 13
j_call: TRBJ2-7
v_call: TRBV18
clone_size: once
cdr3_nt: TGTGCCAGCTCACCTTTGGGGGCAGGGGAGCAGTACTTC
cdr3_aa: CASSPLGAGEQYF

d_call: TRBD1
cdr3_length: 16
j_call: TRBJ2-2
v_call: TRBV5-5
clone_size: once
cdr3_nt: TGTGCCAGCAGCTTCGGCAGGGGGCGATCCACCGGGGAGCTGTTTTTT
cdr3_aa: CASSFGRGRSTGELFF

d_call: TRBD2
cdr3_length: 14
j_call: TRBJ2-5
v_call: TRBV28
clone_size: -
cdr3_nt: TGTGGACCAGGTGGCGGGAGGGCCCGGGAGACCCAGTACTTC
cdr3_aa: CGPGGGRARETQYF

d_call: TRBD2
cdr3_length: 15
j_call: TRBJ2-3
v_call: TRBV2
clone_size: -
cdr3_nt: TGTGCCAGCAGACATACTAGCGACCGCACAGATACGCAGTATTTT
cdr3_aa: CASRHTSDRTDTQYF

d_call: TRBD2
cdr3_length: 14
j_call: TRBJ2-2
v_call: TRBV6-5
clone_size: -
cdr3_nt: TGTGCCAGCAGCCTAGCGGGAGGTTCCGGGGAGCTGTTTTTT
cdr3_aa: CASSLAGGSGELFF

d_call: -
cdr3_length: 15
j_call: TRBJ2-3
v_call: TRBV27
clone_size: -
cdr3_nt: TGTGCCAGCAGTTTCGTTAGCGGAGTCACAGATACGCAGTATTTT
cdr3_aa: CASSFVSGVTDTQYF

d_call: -
cdr3_length: 12
j_call: TRBJ2-2
v_call: TRBV5-4
clone_size: once
cdr3_nt: TGTGCCAGCAGCTTGGAGGCCGGGGAGCTGTTTTTT
cdr3_aa: CASSLEAGELFF

d_call: -
cdr3_length: 19
j_call: TRBJ2-3
v_call: TRBV6-1
clone_size: -
cdr3_nt: TGTGCCAGCAGTGAATATGGTGGATCCGGCCGAATTAGCACAGATACGCAGTATTTT
cdr3_aa: CASSEYGGSGRISTDTQYF

d_call: -
cdr3_length: 11
j_call: TRBJ1-5
v_call: TRBV30
clone_size: -
cdr3_nt: TGTGCCTGGAGGCGTAATCAGCCCCAGCATTTT
cdr3_aa: CAWRRNQPQHF

d_call: TRBD1
cdr3_length: 16
j_call: TRBJ2-2
v_call: TRBV2
clone_size: -
cdr3_nt: TGTGCCAGCAGTCGGGACAGGGGGCTGGTTGACGGGGAGCTGTTTTTT
cdr3_aa: CASSRDRGLVDGELFF

d_call: TRBD2
cdr3_length: 12
j_call: TRBJ2-7
v_call: TRBV6-5
clone_size: -
cdr3_nt: TGTGCCAGCAGGAGAGCGGGAGCAGAGCAGTACTTC
cdr3_aa: CASRRAGAEQYF

d_call: -
cdr3_length: 15
j_call: TRBJ2-5
v_call: TRBV28
clone_size: -
cdr3_nt: TGTGCCAGCAGTTTGTCAGGGGGGGGCAGGGAGACCCAGTACTTC
cdr3_aa: CASSLSGGGRETQYF

d_call: -
cdr3_length: 12
j_call: TRBJ2-7
v_call: TRBV6-1
clone_size: -
cdr3_nt: TGTGCCAGCAGCAGGACAGTCTACGAGCAGTACTTC
cdr3_aa: CASSRTVYEQYF

d_call: -
cdr3_length: 16
j_call: TRBJ1-4
v_call: TRBV4-1
clone_size: once
cdr3_nt: TGCGCCAGCAGCCAAGATAATGCGTGGGCTAATGAAAAACTGTTTTTT
cdr3_aa: CASSQDNAWANEKLFF

d_call: TRBD2
cdr3_length: 19
j_call: TRBJ2-1
v_call: TRBV2
clone_size: -
cdr3_nt: TGTGCCAGCAGTGAGAGGCTAGCGGGAGGAGGAGGAACTCTTAATGAGCAGTTCTTC
cdr3_aa: CASSERLAGGGGTLNEQFF

d_call: -
cdr3_length: 13
j_call: TRBJ2-7
v_call: TRBV10-2
clone_size: -
cdr3_nt: TGCGCCAGCAGTCCCTACCCGGATCTCGAGCAGTACTTC
cdr3_aa: CASSPYPDLEQYF

d_call: -
cdr3_length: 20
j_call: TRBJ2-7
v_call: TRBV28
clone_size: -
cdr3_nt: TGTGCCAGCAGTTTATCTACCACAAAAGACAGGAGACTATTTCCCTACGAGCAGTACTTC
cdr3_aa: CASSLSTTKDRRLFPYEQYF

d_call: -
cdr3_length: 17
j_call: TRBJ2-2
v_call: TRBV5-1
clone_size: -
cdr3_nt: TGCGCCAGCAGCTTAGTGTCGGTGCTAGCGTACACCGGGGAGCTGTTTTTT
cdr3_aa: CASSLVSVLAYTGELFF

d_call: TRBD1
cdr3_length: 15
j_call: TRBJ2-1
v_call: TRBV29-1
clone_size: -
cdr3_nt: TGCAGCGTTCGGGACAGGGGGCGCTCCTACAATGAGCAGTTCTTC
cdr3_aa: CSVRDRGRSYNEQFF

d_call: -
cdr3_length: 14
j_call: TRBJ2-2
v_call: TRBV18
clone_size: -
cdr3_nt: TGTGCCAGCTCACCCCTAACAGACACCGGGGAGCTGTTTTTT
cdr3_aa: CASSPLTDTGELFF

d_call: -
cdr3_length: 12
j_call: TRBJ1-1
v_call: TRBV19
clone_size: -
cdr3_nt: TGTGCCAGTAGGTCGCTGCCCACTGAAGCTTTCTTT
cdr3_aa: CASRSLPTEAFF

d_call: -
cdr3_length: 13
j_call: TRBJ1-4
v_call: TRBV7-9
clone_size: once
cdr3_nt: TGTGCCAGCAGCTTAAGCCTAAATGAAAAACTGTTTTTT
cdr3_aa: CASSLSLNEKLFF

d_call: -
cdr3_length: 14
j_call: TRBJ2-7
v_call: TRBV5-1
clone_size: -
cdr3_nt: TGCGCCAGCAGCTTCCGGGGGGCGGACTACGAGCAGTACTTC
cdr3_aa: CASSFRGADYEQYF

d_call: -
cdr3_length: 13
j_call: TRBJ2-7
v_call: TRBV19
clone_size: -
cdr3_nt: TGTGCCAGCGCCGGACAGCACTCCTACGAGCAGTACTTC
cdr3_aa: CASAGQHSYEQYF

d_call: TRBD2
cdr3_length: 18
j_call: TRBJ2-1
v_call: TRBV2
clone_size: -
cdr3_nt: TGTGCCATCCCTACAGGGGGGCGGGGGACTAGCGGGAGCCATGAGCAGTTCTTC
cdr3_aa: CAIPTGGRGTSGSHEQFF

d_call: TRBD1
cdr3_length: 15
j_call: TRBJ2-2
v_call: TRBV19
clone_size: -
cdr3_nt: TGTGCCAGCGGACCTCCGGACAGGGACACCGGGGAGCTGTTTTTT
cdr3_aa: CASGPPDRDTGELFF

d_call: -
cdr3_length: 16
j_call: TRBJ2-2
v_call: TRBV19
clone_size: -
cdr3_nt: TGTGCCAGTAGTATCACGGAGAGGGATAACACCGGGGAGCTGTTTTTT
cdr3_aa: CASSITERDNTGELFF

d_call: TRBD2
cdr3_length: 17
j_call: TRBJ2-7
v_call: TRBV7-2
clone_size: -
cdr3_nt: TGTGCCAGCAGCTTAGTGGGCGGGAGGGCCCTCGGCTACGAGCAGTACTTC
cdr3_aa: CASSLVGGRALGYEQYF

d_call: -
cdr3_length: 14
j_call: TRBJ1-2
v_call: TRBV5-4
clone_size: once
cdr3_nt: TGTGCCAGCAGCTTGGCCAGGGGTGAATATGGCTACACCTTC
cdr3_aa: CASSLARGEYGYTF

d_call: -
cdr3_length: 15
j_call: TRBJ2-1
v_call: TRBV10-1
clone_size: -
cdr3_nt: TGCGCCAGCAGTGCCACCGGGACTGAGAGTGGTGAGCAGTTCTTC
cdr3_aa: CASSATGTESGEQFF

d_call: TRBD2
cdr3_length: 17
j_call: TRBJ2-5
v_call: TRBV2
clone_size: once
cdr3_nt: TGTGCCAGCAAGGCCGGGCTAGCGGGGCCCAGGGGGGAGACCCAGTACTTC
cdr3_aa: CASKAGLAGPRGETQYF

d_call: -
cdr3_length: 13
j_call: TRBJ1-2
v_call: TRBV29-1
clone_size: once
cdr3_nt: TGCAGCGTTGTATGGGAACAGCACTATGGCTACACCTTC
cdr3_aa: CSVVWEQHYGYTF

d_call: -
cdr3_length: 13
j_call: TRBJ2-7
v_call: TRBV5-1
clone_size: -
cdr3_nt: TGCGCCAGCAAATATTTCAACTCCTACGAGCAGTACTTC
cdr3_aa: CASKYFNSYEQYF

d_call: -
cdr3_length: 11
j_call: TRBJ2-2
v_call: TRBV6-1
clone_size: -
cdr3_nt: TGTGCCAGCACCTACACCGGGGAGCTGTTTTTT
cdr3_aa: CASTYTGELFF

d_call: -
cdr3_length: 15
j_call: TRBJ2-3
v_call: TRBV29-1
clone_size: -
cdr3_nt: TGCAGCGTTGAGAAAGGCCTACTTTACACAGATACGCAGTATTTT
cdr3_aa: CSVEKGLLYTDTQYF

d_call: -
cdr3_length: 14
j_call: TRBJ1-2
v_call: TRBV10-3
clone_size: once
cdr3_nt: TGTGCCATCAGTGGAACAGGGTCCAACTATGGCTACACCTTC
cdr3_aa: CAISGTGSNYGYTF

d_call: -
cdr3_length: 15
j_call: TRBJ1-1
v_call: TRBV14
clone_size: -
cdr3_nt: TGTGCCAGCAGCCAAGATCGGGGGGCAGGCACTGAAGCTTTCTTT
cdr3_aa: CASSQDRGAGTEAFF

d_call: -
cdr3_length: 11
j_call: TRBJ1-1
v_call: TRBV5-5
clone_size: -
cdr3_nt: TGTGCCAGCAGCTTACAGGGTGTAACTTTCTTT
cdr3_aa: CASSLQGVTFF

d_call: -
cdr3_length: 13
j_call: TRBJ1-2
v_call: TRBV2
clone_size: -
cdr3_nt: TGTGCCAGCAGTGAAGGGACAAACTATGGCTACACCTTC
cdr3_aa: CASSEGTNYGYTF

d_call: -
cdr3_length: 14
j_call: TRBJ2-7
v_call: TRBV7-9
clone_size: -
cdr3_nt: TGTGCCAGCAGCTCGTTTGGGCGGGACCACGAGCAGTACTTC
cdr3_aa: CASSSFGRDHEQYF

d_call: TRBD2
cdr3_length: 14
j_call: TRBJ2-3
v_call: TRBV2
clone_size: -
cdr3_nt: TGTGCCAGCAGATGGGGGAGGGCCACAGATACGCAGTATTTT
cdr3_aa: CASRWGRATDTQYF